Sequencing of this T cell receptor (beta chain) was carried out in a study of blood T cell repertoires in COVID-19. Measured with immunoSEQ multiplex PCR; TCRdb has only the in-frame clones, and not every one. The table has fewer than 200,000 clones, roughly 84% seen once. CDR3 length: 13 residues. In germline, CDR1 is MDHEN, CDR2 SYDVKM. Trimming cost V 7 bases and J 7 bases, with 13 bases left between them. The rearrangement uses TRBV28 and TRBJ2-2; tentatively, D is TRBD1 (6 bases). The sample comprised peripheral blood. This TCR was recovered from a woman between 45 and 60 years old with COVID-19, enrolled during active disease. CDR3 DNA: TGTGCCAGCAACTCAGGGGTGTTCGGGGAGCTGTTTTTT. Amino acids: CASNSGVFGELFF.